The rows below give T cell receptor beta chains drawn from one sample of a study of Ad26.COV2.S vaccination and SARS-CoV-2 variants. Clones were sequenced by immunoSEQ multiplex PCR, and TCRdb holds only the in-frame ones, with some missing. The sample lists 300,000 to 350,000 clones; about 89% were seen once. Material: peripheral blood, obtained in a trial of Ad26.COV2.S vaccine versus placebo. Receptors originate from a person between 18 and 60 years old who received the Ad26.COV2.S COVID-19 vaccine or a placebo. Both conserved end residues are trimmed from each CDR3.

TRBJ1-4 TRBV3-1/TRBV3-2 ASSQDFGQGPEKLF
TRBJ2-2 TRBV6-5 ASRKGQGGDGELF
TRBJ1-5 TRBV6-4 ASSHRGNQPQH
TRBJ2-1 TRBV7-9 ASSPRQREGLYNEQF
TRBJ2-1 TRBV10-1 ASGGQTSGRNEQF
TRBJ1-2 TRBV9 ASSVLGRGDYGYT
TRBJ1-2 TRBV4-1 ASSQADGQHYGYT
TRBJ1-3 TRBV11-2 ASSSQQGASGNTIY
TRBJ2-1 TRBV4-1 ASSQDTGRFSYNEQF
TRBJ1-3 TRBV27 ASSLSRRPGNTIY
TRBJ1-3 TRBV15 ATSPGGGPGNTIY
TRBJ1-4 TRBV15 ATSRVSSSNEKLF
TRBJ2-5 TRBV6-1 ASSEAGGSETQY
TRBJ1-3 TRBV19 ASSIDPVRGTIY
TRBJ2-1 TRBV7-6 ASSLAQNNEQF
TRBJ1-4 TRBV7-2 ASSLNGAEGEKLF
TRBJ2-2 TRBV24-1 ATRGQGATGELF
TRBJ1-4 TRBV19 ASSIRTADENNEKLF
TRBJ1-2 TRBV6-5 ASSFQGSGYGYT
TRBJ2-1 TRBV19 ASSSPNLTPGQGVPRSYNEQF
TRBJ1-2 TRBV14 ASSQDPLNRDRHGYT
TRBJ2-7 TRBV6-5 ASSYRKASYEQY
TRBJ1-5 TRBV6-2/TRBV6-3 ASSYGATGDGQPQH
TRBJ1-1 TRBV3-1/TRBV3-2 ASSRSRDRGAF
TRBJ1-5 TRBV15 ATSREGTDLGQPQH
TRBJ1-1 TRBV10-3 AIRDVDRANTEAF
TRBJ1-4 TRBV5-4 ASSLAVGGTKLF
TRBJ2-2 TRBV11-3 ASSTGQGHTGELF
TRBJ2-7 TRBV28 ASSLSGVYEQY